This passage covers 25 T cell receptor beta chains from one sample sequenced in a study of blood T cell repertoires in COVID-19. The table came from immunoSEQ multiplex PCR; TCRdb's copy has only in-frame clones and leaves some out. Of about 220,000 clones in the sample, roughly 80% are singletons; the top ten hold approximately 4.8%. Sequenced material: peripheral blood. The receptor source for this set is a woman aged 70-85 years with acute or convalescent COVID-19.

The chain joins TRBV5-6 to TRBJ1-5, with D tentatively TRBD1 (6 bases). V gave up 3 bases and J gave up 0 bases, with 13 bases separating them. The germline V gene encodes CDR1 SGHDT and CDR2 YYEEEE. The CDR3 extends over 16 amino acids. CDR3 region: CASSSRYRASNQPQHF. The CDR3 bases are TGTGCCAGCAGCTCACGTTACAGGGCTAGCAATCAGCCCCAGCATTTT.

In this sample, this clone turned up once. The genes are TRBV7-7 and TRBJ2-5; 7 bases match TRBD2. The trim removed 5 bases at V and 4 bases at J, leaving 7 bases unmatched. CDR1 and CDR2 (germline): SSHAT, FNYEAQ (reference sequence). CDR3 length: 14 residues. The CDR3 nucleotides are TGTGCCAGCAGCCTCGCCACGGGGGGAGAGACCCAGTACTTC. It codes for CASSLATGGETQYF. The full variable domain, rest sourced from reference TRBV7-7 and TRBJ2-5, is GAGVSQSPRYKVTKRGQDVTLRCDPISSHATLYWYQQALGQGPEFLTYFNYEAQPDKSGLPSDRFSAERPEGSISTLTIQRTEQRDSAMYRCASSLATGGETQYFGPGTRLLVL.

The V and J genes are TRBV5-6 and TRBJ2-6, with a possible D match to TRBD1 (5 bases). The length of the CDR3 is 16 residues. The V end was cut by 2 bases, the J end by 0 bases, with 9 bases between. The germline CDR1 and CDR2 sequences are SGHDT and YYEEEE. The CDR3 nucleotides are TGTGCCAGCAGCTTTAGGGGCCTCTCTGGGGCCAACGTCCTGACTTTC. Its translation is CASSFRGLSGANVLTF.

V is TRBV6-5 and J is TRBJ2-5, with 8 bases that match TRBD1. The length of the CDR3 is 15 residues. V was clipped by 2 bases and J by 1 base; unmatched bases: 3. Germline V lookup: CDR1 MNHEY, CDR2 SVGAGI. The CDR3 DNA sequence: TGTGCCAGCAGTTACCTACAGGGGGGCCAAGAGACCCAGTACTTC. The encoded protein is CASSYLQGGQETQYF.

This rearrangement joins TRBV2 to TRBJ1-2, with TRBD1 matching 11 bases. CDR3 size: 14 residues. The germline CDR1 and CDR2 sequences are SNHLY and FYNNEI. Trimming at V came to 4 bases and at J to 4 bases, leaving 2 bases not matched to a gene. The CDR3 here is CASSGTGGIYGYTF. CDR3 nucleotides: TGTGCCAGCAGTGGGACAGGGGGCATCTATGGCTACACCTTC.

This clone was recorded once. CDR3 amino acids: CATSGLAVKYNEQFF. DNA of the CDR3: TGTGCCACCAGTGGACTAGCGGTAAAGTACAATGAGCAGTTCTTC. This chain links TRBV24-1 with TRBJ2-1; 9 bases agree with TRBD2. This CDR3 contains 15 residues. Germline assignment: CDR1 KGHDR and CDR2 SFDVKD. With 5 bases clipped from V and 4 bases from J, the junction kept 5 bases outside the gene matches.

Details on this clone: The identical CDR3 is also encoded by other nucleotide sequences in the sample. The genes are TRBV18 and TRBJ2-7; TRBD1 matches at 7 bases. Germline V gene lookup returns CDR1 KGHSH and CDR2 LQKENI. The length of the CDR3 is 13 residues. V trimming: 3 bases; J trimming: 6 bases; junction bases outside the gene matches: 5. CDR3 sequence (DNA): TGTGCCAGCTCACCCCTAGAGGGGGCCGAGCAGTACTTC. Protein product: CASSPLEGAEQYF.

This chain connects TRBV6-2 or TRBV6-3 to TRBJ1-1; possibly TRBD1 for D (6 bases). In germline, CDR1 is MNHEY, CDR2 SVGEGT. The V gene lost 4 bases and the J gene lost 1 base, with 10 bases spanning the gap. The CDR3 runs to 14 residues. Here the CDR3 DNA reads TGTGCCAGCAGTTCGACGACAGGGAACACTGAAGCTTTCTTT. As protein: CASSSTTGNTEAFF.

The CDR3, as DNA: TGCGCCAGCAGCCAAGTTCTTAGCTCTGGAAACACCATATATTTT. It codes for CASSQVLSSGNTIYF. The chain links TRBV4-3 to TRBJ1-3; D not certain. The V gene lost 1 base and the J gene lost 0 bases, with 7 bases spanning the gap. The CDR3 has 15 residues. In germline, CDR1 is LGHNA, CDR2 YSLEER.

The chain joins TRBV10-1 to TRBJ2-3; tentative D call: TRBD1 (5 bases). CDR1 is WNHNN and CDR2 is SYGVQD in the germline V gene (reference sequence). The V end lost 2 bases, the J end lost 2 bases, and 8 bases lay between the germline ends. This CDR3 spans 14 amino acids. The CDR3 DNA is TGCGCCAGCAGTGAGGGGGCCCCCACAGATACGCAGTATTTT. Its protein product is CASSEGAPTDTQYF.

The J gene is TRBJ2-7, the V gene TRBV29-1, with D possibly matching TRBD2 (6 bases). This CDR3 spans 13 amino acids. Germline values: CDR1 SQVTM, CDR2 ANQGSEA. Deletions cut 2 bases from V and 2 bases from J, with 10 bases between. The CDR3 coding sequence is TGCAGCGTTGAATTGGGGACTGCCTACGAGCAGTACTTC. This translates into CSVELGTAYEQYF.

CDR3 sequence (DNA): TGCGCCAGCAGCAGGAATACACTGCTCGGGGCTGGGGCCAACGTCCTGACTTTC. This codes for CASSRNTLLGAGANVLTF. V gene TRBV5-1 combines with J gene TRBJ2-6, with D possibly matching TRBD2 (5 bases). Germline loops: CDR1 SGHRS, CDR2 YFSETQ. This CDR3 is 18 amino acids long. Trimming shortened V by 4 bases and J by 2 bases, and 19 bases separated the two germline ends.

The CDR3 DNA follows: TGCGCCAGCAGCGCAGGGTTCGGAGAGACCCAGTACTTC. It translates to CASSAGFGETQYF. The chain employs TRBV5-1 and TRBJ2-5; D may be TRBD1 (5 bases). The CDR3 is 13 residues long. The germline gives CDR1 SGHRS, CDR2 YFSETQ. The V end lost 4 bases, the J end lost 4 bases, and 11 bases lay between the germline ends. Using reference TRBV5-1 and TRBJ2-5 for the parts outside the CDR3, the full variable domain is KAGVTQTPRYLIKTRGQQVTLSCSPISGHRSVSWYQQTPGQGLQFLFEYFSETQRNKGNFPGRFSGRQFSNSRSEMNVSTLELGDSALYLCASSAGFGETQYFGPGTRLLVL.

The chain couples TRBV5-6 to TRBJ2-5; D perhaps matches TRBD1 (5 bases). V dropped 0 bases and J dropped 4 bases, with 7 bases sitting between them. Germline values: CDR1 SGHDT, CDR2 YYEEEE. There are 13 residues in the CDR3. The CDR3 DNA sequence: TGTGCCAGCAGCTTGGTTGGGGCAGAGACCCAGTACTTC. It encodes CASSLVGAETQYF.

The rearrangement links TRBV4-1 to TRBJ1-1; 8 bases are a match to TRBD1. The CDR3 is 13 amino acids. The V gene's germline CDR1 is MGHRA and CDR2 YSYEKL. Losses at the gene ends were 4 bases for V and 8 bases for J; bases not matched to a gene: 6. The CDR3 is CASSRDRQVEAFF. CDR3 sequence (DNA): TGCGCCAGCAGCCGGGACAGGCAGGTCGAAGCTTTCTTT.

This rearrangement joins TRBV27 to TRBJ1-3; no clear D gene. Germline CDR1 reads MNHEY; CDR2 reads SMNVEV (reference sequence). This CDR3 has 14 residues. V was cut by 0 bases and J by 7 bases, with 10 bases left in between. CDR3 DNA sequence: TGTGCCAGCAGTTTATCGTGGAGGGATAACACCATATATTTT. This sequence encodes CASSLSWRDNTIYF.

The chain links TRBV3-1 (or the pseudogene TRBV3-2) to TRBJ1-6; D gene unclear. The V end lost 0 bases, the J end lost 5 bases, and 5 bases lay between the germline ends. The length of the CDR3 is 14 residues. Germline-derived CDR1 and CDR2 are LGHDT and YNNKEL (reference sequence). CDR3 sequence (DNA): TGTGCCAGCAGCCAAGAGGCGGATAATTCACCCCTCCACTTT. Amino acid sequence: CASSQEADNSPLHF.

The rearrangement joins TRBV7-2 to TRBJ1-2; D is unclear. Trimming left V 1 base short and J 3 bases short, with 18 bases between. CDR1 and CDR2 (germline): SGHTA, FQGNSA. The CDR3 sequence is 17 residues long. CDR3 sequence (DNA): TGTGCCAGCAGCTTAGATCCTCGGGTTAGACTTGACTATGGCTACACCTTC. Translating it yields CASSLDPRVRLDYGYTF. Together with reference TRBV7-2 and TRBJ1-2, the CDR3 gives the full variable domain: GAGVSQSPSNKVTEKGKDVELRCDPISGHTALYWYRQSLGQGLEFLIYFQGNSAPDKSGLPSDRFSAERTGGSVSTLTIQRTQQEDSAVYLCASSLDPRVRLDYGYTFGSGTRLTVV.

The V and J genes are TRBV25-1 and TRBJ1-1; no reliable D call. V lost 4 bases and J 4 bases, leaving 13 bases between the germline ends. Germline V gives CDR1 MGHDK, CDR2 SYGVNS. This CDR3 region has 14 residues. CDR3 amino acids: CASSAQEAATEAFF. The CDR3 DNA follows: TGTGCCAGCAGTGCCCAGGAAGCCGCCACTGAAGCTTTCTTT.

CDR3 sequence: CASSRTQGAQETQYF. The CDR3 region has the DNA TGTGCCAGCAGCCGAACCCAGGGGGCACAGGAGACCCAGTACTTC. The rearrangement joins TRBV5-8 to TRBJ2-5, with TRBD1 identical over 8 bases. The CDR3 consists of 15 residues. Trimming at V came to 4 bases and at J to 5 bases, leaving 10 bases not matched to a gene. In germline, CDR1 is SGHTS, CDR2 YDEGEE.

This chain uses TRBV29-1 with TRBJ2-3; 8 nucleotides match TRBD2. The CDR3 is made up of 13 amino acids. With 7 bases clipped from V and 2 bases from J, the junction kept 5 bases outside the gene matches. The germline CDR1 and CDR2 sequences are SQVTM and ANQGSEA. CDR3: CSGGGSNTDTQYF. Written as DNA, the CDR3 is TGCAGCGGCGGGGGGAGTAACACAGATACGCAGTATTTT.

The rearrangement links TRBV5-1 to TRBJ1-1; D is ambiguous. Germline V gene lookup returns CDR1 SGHRS and CDR2 YFSETQ. V was clipped by 0 bases and J by 4 bases, with 10 bases between them. The CDR3 length is 14 residues. The CDR3 nucleotides are TGCGCCAGCAGCTTGGGAAGTGCGGCCACTGAAGCTTTCTTT. This translates into CASSLGSAATEAFF.

The chain employs TRBV11-2 and TRBJ1-1, with 8 bases identical to TRBD1. V lost 8 bases to trimming and J lost 0 bases; unmatched junction nucleotides: 17. Looked up from germline, CDR1 is SGHAT and CDR2 is FQNNGV. CDR3 length: 18 residues. The CDR3 loop reads CASGSFRGRSTLNTEAFF. CDR3 in DNA: TGTGCCAGCGGATCATTCAGGGGGCGAAGCACATTGAACACTGAAGCTTTCTTT.

This chain uses TRBV7-2 with TRBJ2-1, with D tentatively TRBD2 (6 bases). Germline V CDR1 and CDR2: SGHTA, FQGNSA. This CDR3 is 16 amino acids long. Trimming stripped 6 bases from V and 5 bases from J, with 20 bases between. CDR3 loop: CASRGLEPRVDNEQFF. The CDR3 region has the DNA TGTGCCAGCAGGGGACTCGAGCCTAGGGTGGACAATGAGCAGTTCTTC.

This clone has only one observation. The gene calls are TRBV7-9 and TRBJ1-1; D possibly corresponds to TRBD1 (5 bases). Deletions cut 5 bases from V and 5 bases from J, with 9 bases between. Germline V gives CDR1 SEHNR, CDR2 FQNEAQ (reference sequence). This CDR3 region has 12 residues. CDR3 region: CASSRGETEAFF. The CDR3 coding sequence is TGTGCCAGCAGCCGGGGGGAGACTGAAGCTTTCTTT.